Listed below are T cell receptor beta chains from one sample, sequenced in a study of blood T cell repertoires in COVID-19. The protocol was immunoSEQ multiplex PCR, while the TCRdb copy is restricted to in-frame clones and leaves out a portion. Found here are over 90,000 clones, around 85% of them singletons; the top ten hold about 4.2%. Sequences were obtained from peripheral blood. These receptors were obtained from a man aged 55 to 70 with acute or convalescent COVID-19. CDR3s include the opening cysteine and the closing phenylalanine or tryptophan. A D gene is named only where the DNA matches it firmly. Rows may omit the clone size; those that give it use once, few, many or a size class.

j_gene: TRBJ2-3; v_gene: TRBV27; abundance: once; d_gene: TRBD2; CDR3aa: CASRGLAGTDTQYF; CDR3nt: TGTGCCAGCAGAGGACTAGCGGGTACAGATACGCAGTATTTT
j_gene: TRBJ1-4; v_gene: TRBV4-3; abundance: -; d_gene: TRBD1; CDR3aa: CASSQGQGSEKLFF; CDR3nt: TGCGCCAGCAGCCAAGGACAGGGGAGTGAAAAACTGTTTTTT
j_gene: TRBJ1-2; v_gene: TRBV6-6; abundance: -; d_gene: TRBD1; CDR3aa: CASSSYEGAGNYGYTF; CDR3nt: TGTGCCAGCAGTTCCTACGAGGGGGCAGGGAACTATGGCTACACCTTC
j_gene: TRBJ1-3; v_gene: TRBV30; abundance: -; d_gene: TRBD1; CDR3aa: CALGQNSGNTIYF; CDR3nt: TGTGCCTTGGGACAGAACTCTGGAAACACCATATATTTT
j_gene: TRBJ1-1; v_gene: TRBV4-1; abundance: -; d_gene: TRBD1; CDR3aa: CASSQDGAGGTEAFF; CDR3nt: TGCGCCAGCAGCCAAGATGGGGCAGGGGGAACTGAAGCTTTCTTT
j_gene: TRBJ1-6; v_gene: TRBV20-1; abundance: -; d_gene: -; CDR3aa: CSASQGGDSPLHF; CDR3nt: TGCAGTGCTAGTCAGGGTGGTGATTCACCCCTCCACTTT
j_gene: TRBJ2-7; v_gene: TRBV5-8; abundance: once; d_gene: TRBD1; CDR3aa: CASSPTTGKLWEQYF; CDR3nt: TGTGCCAGCAGCCCAACGACAGGGAAGCTTTGGGAGCAGTACTTC
j_gene: TRBJ2-3; v_gene: TRBV11-3; abundance: -; d_gene: -; CDR3aa: CASSSPRQRDTQYF; CDR3nt: TGTGCCAGCAGCTCGCCGAGACAGAGAGATACGCAGTATTTT
j_gene: TRBJ1-6; v_gene: TRBV6-6; abundance: once; d_gene: TRBD1; CDR3aa: CASSPTGGRNSPLHF; CDR3nt: TGTGCCAGCAGCCCGACAGGGGGAAGGAATTCACCCCTCCACTTT
j_gene: TRBJ2-7; v_gene: TRBV4-1; abundance: -; d_gene: TRBD2; CDR3aa: CASSQTSGSLYEQYF; CDR3nt: TGCGCCAGCAGCCAGACTAGCGGGAGTCTCTACGAGCAGTACTTC
j_gene: TRBJ1-2; v_gene: TRBV25-1; abundance: -; d_gene: TRBD1; CDR3aa: CASSGLRQGANYGYTF; CDR3nt: TGTGCCAGCAGTGGGTTGCGACAGGGTGCTAACTATGGCTACACCTTC
j_gene: TRBJ2-1; v_gene: TRBV5-1; abundance: -; d_gene: TRBD2; CDR3aa: CASSPRLAGGSYNEQFF; CDR3nt: TGCGCCAGCAGCCCCAGACTAGCGGGAGGCTCCTACAATGAGCAGTTCTTC
j_gene: TRBJ2-3; v_gene: TRBV10-3; abundance: -; d_gene: -; CDR3aa: CAISEHTDTQYF; CDR3nt: TGTGCCATCAGTGAACACACAGATACGCAGTATTTT
j_gene: TRBJ2-1; v_gene: TRBV5-1; abundance: -; d_gene: -; CDR3aa: CASSPGSEAYNEQFF; CDR3nt: TGCGCCAGCAGCCCCGGGTCGGAGGCCTACAATGAGCAGTTCTTC
j_gene: TRBJ2-3; v_gene: TRBV12-3/TRBV12-4; abundance: -; d_gene: -; CDR3aa: CASSRYTDTQYF; CDR3nt: TGTGCCAGCAGCCGCTACACAGATACGCAGTATTTT
j_gene: TRBJ1-1; v_gene: TRBV30; abundance: -; d_gene: -; CDR3aa: CAWSPSPNTEAFF; CDR3nt: TGTGCCTGGAGTCCTTCTCCGAACACTGAAGCTTTCTTT
j_gene: TRBJ2-4; v_gene: TRBV7-2; abundance: few; d_gene: -; CDR3aa: CASSLEKLAGNIQYF; CDR3nt: TGTGCCAGCAGCTTAGAGAAGTTGGCAGGAAACATTCAGTACTTC
j_gene: TRBJ1-6; v_gene: TRBV10-1; abundance: -; d_gene: TRBD1; CDR3aa: CASSEEQGLHSPLHF; CDR3nt: TGCGCCAGCAGTGAGGAACAGGGGTTGCATTCACCCCTCCACTTT
j_gene: TRBJ1-2; v_gene: TRBV18; abundance: -; d_gene: TRBD1; CDR3aa: CASLPGQGYGYTF; CDR3nt: TGTGCCAGCTTACCGGGACAGGGATATGGCTACACCTTC
j_gene: TRBJ2-6; v_gene: TRBV7-2; abundance: -; d_gene: -; CDR3aa: CASSLDTGFSGANVLTF; CDR3nt: TGTGCCAGCAGCTTAGACACAGGGTTCTCTGGGGCCAACGTCCTGACTTTC
j_gene: TRBJ1-1; v_gene: TRBV25-1; abundance: -; d_gene: -; CDR3aa: CASSEGGRMNTEAFF; CDR3nt: TGTGCCAGCAGTGAGGGGGGACGGATGAACACTGAAGCTTTCTTT
j_gene: TRBJ1-1; v_gene: TRBV7-8; abundance: -; d_gene: -; CDR3aa: CASSLGALGGLNTEAFF; CDR3nt: TGTGCCAGCAGCTTAGGTGCGTTAGGAGGGCTGAACACTGAAGCTTTCTTT
j_gene: TRBJ1-2; v_gene: TRBV6-5; abundance: -; d_gene: -; CDR3aa: CASRPGVNYGYTF; CDR3nt: TGTGCCAGCAGGCCGGGGGTCAACTATGGCTACACCTTC
j_gene: TRBJ2-1; v_gene: TRBV5-6; abundance: once; d_gene: TRBD2; CDR3aa: CASSLGLAGGWYYNEQFF; CDR3nt: TGTGCCAGCAGCTTGGGACTAGCGGGGGGTTGGTACTACAATGAGCAGTTCTTC